Listed below are T cell receptor beta chains from one sample, sequenced in a study of cytomegalovirus exposure and HLA in healthy donors. Sequencing was performed with immunoSEQ multiplex PCR; in TCRdb, only in-frame clones are kept and a portion is missing. Of more than 130,000 clones listed, around 82% were seen once; the top ten hold around 7%. The sequenced sample consisted of PBMCs. Receptors originate from a man in his forties or fifties in good health and CMV-seropositive. The CDR3 runs from the conserved cysteine through the conserved F or W. The D gene is left open where the match is weak. Clone sizes are given selectively: once, few, many, or a class where the clone is expanded.

CDR3 DNA: TGTGCCACCAGCAGAGATAGCCGAGGACAGGGGGAATTGAACACTGAAGCTTTCTTT; CDR3 protein: CATSRDSRGQGELNTEAFF; D gene: TRBD1; J gene: TRBJ1-1; clone size: -; V gene: TRBV15
CDR3 DNA: TGTGCCAGCAGCTTTGCGGGAGCCTCCCGGGGGCAGTACTTC; CDR3 protein: CASSFAGASRGQYF; D gene: TRBD2; J gene: TRBJ2-7; clone size: -; V gene: TRBV7-8
CDR3 DNA: TGTGCCTGGAGTGTACTCTCGGGAGTAGAGCAGTACTTC; CDR3 protein: CAWSVLSGVEQYF; D gene: -; J gene: TRBJ2-7; clone size: -; V gene: TRBV30
CDR3 DNA: TGTGCCAGCAGTTTGGGGGGGACCTCGGAGACCCAGTACTTC; CDR3 protein: CASSLGGTSETQYF; D gene: TRBD2; J gene: TRBJ2-5; clone size: -; V gene: TRBV28
CDR3 DNA: TGTGCCTGGAGTGCTAGGGGGGAGACCCAGTACTTC; CDR3 protein: CAWSARGETQYF; D gene: -; J gene: TRBJ2-5; clone size: -; V gene: TRBV30
CDR3 DNA: TGTGCCAGCAGTGGAGCAGGGGGGGAAGCTTTCTTT; CDR3 protein: CASSGAGGEAFF; D gene: TRBD1; J gene: TRBJ1-1; clone size: -; V gene: TRBV27
CDR3 DNA: TGTGCCAGCAGTTTTAGGCAGCGGGGGGGCCTCAGCGGTGAGCAGTTCTTC; CDR3 protein: CASSFRQRGGLSGEQFF; D gene: TRBD2; J gene: TRBJ2-1; clone size: -; V gene: TRBV27
CDR3 DNA: TGTGCCAGCAGTTTATCCCCAGGGGCCGCGGGTGAAAAACTGTTTTTT; CDR3 protein: CASSLSPGAAGEKLFF; D gene: -; J gene: TRBJ1-4; clone size: -; V gene: TRBV27
CDR3 DNA: TGTGCCAGCAGTGATGATTTCTGGACAGGGTACCACATGGGCTACACCTTC; CDR3 protein: CASSDDFWTGYHMGYTF; D gene: TRBD1; J gene: TRBJ1-2; clone size: -; V gene: TRBV6-1
CDR3 DNA: TGTGCCAGCAGCTTGCCGTTTCGCGGGTCGGATACGCAGTATTTT; CDR3 protein: CASSLPFRGSDTQYF; D gene: -; J gene: TRBJ2-3; clone size: -; V gene: TRBV5-4
CDR3 DNA: TGTGCCAGCAGCTTATTCCGGGTACTGGCTAATTCACCCCTCCACTTT; CDR3 protein: CASSLFRVLANSPLHF; D gene: -; J gene: TRBJ1-6; clone size: few; V gene: TRBV5-6
CDR3 DNA: TGCGCCAGCAGCCAAGATCTCATCGAGACTAGCGGACGGGAGAAGCAGTACTTC; CDR3 protein: CASSQDLIETSGREKQYF; D gene: TRBD2; J gene: TRBJ2-7; clone size: -; V gene: TRBV4-1
CDR3 DNA: TGTGCCAGCAGTTACTCTTCAGGGGGTGGAAAGACCCAGTACTTC; CDR3 protein: CASSYSSGGGKTQYF; D gene: TRBD1; J gene: TRBJ2-5; clone size: -; V gene: TRBV6-5
CDR3 DNA: TGTGCCAGCAGGGTAGACACAATGGCCTATGAAAAACTGTTTTTT; CDR3 protein: CASRVDTMAYEKLFF; D gene: -; J gene: TRBJ1-4; clone size: -; V gene: TRBV28